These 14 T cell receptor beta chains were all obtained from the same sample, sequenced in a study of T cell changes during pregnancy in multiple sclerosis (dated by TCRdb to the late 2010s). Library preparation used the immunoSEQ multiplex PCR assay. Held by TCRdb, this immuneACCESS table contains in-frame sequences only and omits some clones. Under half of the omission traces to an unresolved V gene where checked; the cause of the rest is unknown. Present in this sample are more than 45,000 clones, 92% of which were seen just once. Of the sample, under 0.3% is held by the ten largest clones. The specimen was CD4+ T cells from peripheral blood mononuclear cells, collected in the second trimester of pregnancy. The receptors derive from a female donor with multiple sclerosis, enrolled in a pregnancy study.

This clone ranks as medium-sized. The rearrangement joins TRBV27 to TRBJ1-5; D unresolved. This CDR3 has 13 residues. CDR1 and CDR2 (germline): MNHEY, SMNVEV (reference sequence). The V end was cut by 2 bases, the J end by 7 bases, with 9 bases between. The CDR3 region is CASSLRSGQPQHF. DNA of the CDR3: TGTGCCAGCAGTTTAAGGTCGGGACAGCCCCAGCATTTT.

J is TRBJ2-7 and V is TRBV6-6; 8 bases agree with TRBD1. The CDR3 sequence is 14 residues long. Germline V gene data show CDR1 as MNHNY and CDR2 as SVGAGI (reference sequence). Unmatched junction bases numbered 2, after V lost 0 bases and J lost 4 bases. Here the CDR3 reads CASSYSDRGYEQYF. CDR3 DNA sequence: TGTGCCAGCAGTTACTCCGACAGGGGATACGAGCAGTACTTC.

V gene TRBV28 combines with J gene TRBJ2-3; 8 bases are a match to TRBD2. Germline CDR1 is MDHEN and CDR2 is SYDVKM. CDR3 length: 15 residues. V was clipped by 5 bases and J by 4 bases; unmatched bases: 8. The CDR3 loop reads CASSPRLAKSDTQYF. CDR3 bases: TGTGCCAGCAGTCCGAGACTAGCGAAGTCAGATACGCAGTATTTT. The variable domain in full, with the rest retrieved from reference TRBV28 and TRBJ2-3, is DVKVTQSSRYLVKRTGEKVFLECVQDMDHENMFWYRQDPGLGLRLIYFSYDVKMKEKGDIPEGYSVSREKKERFSLILESASTNQTSMYLCASSPRLAKSDTQYFGPGTRLTVL.

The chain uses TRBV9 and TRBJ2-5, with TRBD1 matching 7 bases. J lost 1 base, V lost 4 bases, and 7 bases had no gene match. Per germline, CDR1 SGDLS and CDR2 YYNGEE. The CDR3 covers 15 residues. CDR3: CASSTMTGIQETQYF. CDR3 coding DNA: TGTGCCAGCAGCACTATGACAGGGATCCAAGAGACCCAGTACTTC.

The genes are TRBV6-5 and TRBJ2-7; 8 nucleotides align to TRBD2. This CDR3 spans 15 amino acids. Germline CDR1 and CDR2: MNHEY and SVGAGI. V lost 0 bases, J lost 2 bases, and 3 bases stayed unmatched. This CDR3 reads CASSYSSGGPYEQYF. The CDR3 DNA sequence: TGTGCCAGCAGTTACTCAAGCGGGGGACCCTACGAGCAGTACTTC.

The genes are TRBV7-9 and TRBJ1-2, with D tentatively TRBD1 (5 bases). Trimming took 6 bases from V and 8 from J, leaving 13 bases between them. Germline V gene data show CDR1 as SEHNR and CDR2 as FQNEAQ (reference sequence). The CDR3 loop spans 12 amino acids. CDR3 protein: CASRVGDYGYTF. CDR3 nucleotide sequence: TGTGCCAGCAGAGTAGGGGATTACGGCTACACCTTC.

The CDR3 is CASRLPQTDYNEQFF. Written as DNA, the CDR3 is TGTGCCAGCAGATTACCCCAAACAGATTACAATGAGCAGTTCTTC. The chain combines TRBV7-2 with TRBJ2-1, with D uncertain. Germline V gene data show CDR1 as SGHTA and CDR2 as FQGNSA. Trimming took off 6 bases at V and 4 bases at J, with 16 bases between the two ends. The CDR3 contains 15 residues.

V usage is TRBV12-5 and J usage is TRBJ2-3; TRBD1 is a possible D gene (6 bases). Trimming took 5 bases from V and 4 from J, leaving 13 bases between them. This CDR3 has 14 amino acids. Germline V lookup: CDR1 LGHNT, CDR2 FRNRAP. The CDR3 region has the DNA TGTGCTAGTGGTCCAGGGGACATCTCAGATACGCAGTATTTT. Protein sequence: CASGPGDISDTQYF.

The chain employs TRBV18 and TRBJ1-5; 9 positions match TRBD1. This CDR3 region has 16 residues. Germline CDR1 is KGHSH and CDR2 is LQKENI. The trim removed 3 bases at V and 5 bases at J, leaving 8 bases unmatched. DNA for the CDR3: TGTGCCAGCTCACCGGCGGGACAGGGTGTTGATCAGCCCCAGCATTTT. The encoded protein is CASSPAGQGVDQPQHF. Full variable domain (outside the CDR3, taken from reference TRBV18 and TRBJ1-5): NAGVMQNPRHLVRRRGQEARLRCSPMKGHSHVYWYRQLPEEGLKFMVYLQKENIIDESGMPKERFSAEFPKEGPSILRIQQVVRGDSAAYFCASSPAGQGVDQPQHFGDGTRLSIL.

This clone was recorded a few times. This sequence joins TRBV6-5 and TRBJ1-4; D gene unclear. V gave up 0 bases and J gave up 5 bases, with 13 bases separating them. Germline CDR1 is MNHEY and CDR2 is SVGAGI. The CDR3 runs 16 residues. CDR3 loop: CASSYSVRVQNEKLFF. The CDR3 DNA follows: TGTGCCAGCAGTTACTCCGTGAGGGTACAGAATGAAAAACTGTTTTTT.

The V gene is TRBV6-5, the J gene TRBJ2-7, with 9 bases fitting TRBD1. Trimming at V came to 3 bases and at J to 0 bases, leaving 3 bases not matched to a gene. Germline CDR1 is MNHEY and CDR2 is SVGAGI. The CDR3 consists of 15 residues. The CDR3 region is CASSYYRGRSYEQYF. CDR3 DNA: TGTGCCAGCAGTTATTACAGGGGGCGCTCCTACGAGCAGTACTTC.

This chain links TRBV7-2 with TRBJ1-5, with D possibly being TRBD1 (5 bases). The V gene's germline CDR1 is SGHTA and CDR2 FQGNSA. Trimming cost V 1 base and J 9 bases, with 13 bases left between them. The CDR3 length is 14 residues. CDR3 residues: CASSLELGPRPQHF. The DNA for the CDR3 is TGTGCCAGCAGCTTAGAGCTGGGGCCTAGGCCCCAGCATTTT. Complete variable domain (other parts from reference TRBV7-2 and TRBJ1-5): GAGVSQSPSNKVTEKGKDVELRCDPISGHTALYWYRQSLGQGLEFLIYFQGNSAPDKSGLPSDRFSAERTGGSVSTLTIQRTQQEDSAVYLCASSLELGPRPQHFGDGTRLSIL.

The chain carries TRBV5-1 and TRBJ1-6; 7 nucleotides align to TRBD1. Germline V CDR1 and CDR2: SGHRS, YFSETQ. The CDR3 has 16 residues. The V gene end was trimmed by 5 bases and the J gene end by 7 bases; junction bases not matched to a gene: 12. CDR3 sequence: CASRQTGIGWNSPLHF. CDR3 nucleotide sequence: TGCGCCAGCAGACAGACAGGGATCGGGTGGAATTCACCCCTCCACTTT.

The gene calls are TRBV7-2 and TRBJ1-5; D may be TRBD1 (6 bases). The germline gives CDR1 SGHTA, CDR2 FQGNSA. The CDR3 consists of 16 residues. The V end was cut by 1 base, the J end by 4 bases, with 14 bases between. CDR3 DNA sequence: TGTGCCAGCAGCTTAGTGGGGGGGGCAAATAATCAGCCCCAGCATTTT. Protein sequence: CASSLVGGANNQPQHF.